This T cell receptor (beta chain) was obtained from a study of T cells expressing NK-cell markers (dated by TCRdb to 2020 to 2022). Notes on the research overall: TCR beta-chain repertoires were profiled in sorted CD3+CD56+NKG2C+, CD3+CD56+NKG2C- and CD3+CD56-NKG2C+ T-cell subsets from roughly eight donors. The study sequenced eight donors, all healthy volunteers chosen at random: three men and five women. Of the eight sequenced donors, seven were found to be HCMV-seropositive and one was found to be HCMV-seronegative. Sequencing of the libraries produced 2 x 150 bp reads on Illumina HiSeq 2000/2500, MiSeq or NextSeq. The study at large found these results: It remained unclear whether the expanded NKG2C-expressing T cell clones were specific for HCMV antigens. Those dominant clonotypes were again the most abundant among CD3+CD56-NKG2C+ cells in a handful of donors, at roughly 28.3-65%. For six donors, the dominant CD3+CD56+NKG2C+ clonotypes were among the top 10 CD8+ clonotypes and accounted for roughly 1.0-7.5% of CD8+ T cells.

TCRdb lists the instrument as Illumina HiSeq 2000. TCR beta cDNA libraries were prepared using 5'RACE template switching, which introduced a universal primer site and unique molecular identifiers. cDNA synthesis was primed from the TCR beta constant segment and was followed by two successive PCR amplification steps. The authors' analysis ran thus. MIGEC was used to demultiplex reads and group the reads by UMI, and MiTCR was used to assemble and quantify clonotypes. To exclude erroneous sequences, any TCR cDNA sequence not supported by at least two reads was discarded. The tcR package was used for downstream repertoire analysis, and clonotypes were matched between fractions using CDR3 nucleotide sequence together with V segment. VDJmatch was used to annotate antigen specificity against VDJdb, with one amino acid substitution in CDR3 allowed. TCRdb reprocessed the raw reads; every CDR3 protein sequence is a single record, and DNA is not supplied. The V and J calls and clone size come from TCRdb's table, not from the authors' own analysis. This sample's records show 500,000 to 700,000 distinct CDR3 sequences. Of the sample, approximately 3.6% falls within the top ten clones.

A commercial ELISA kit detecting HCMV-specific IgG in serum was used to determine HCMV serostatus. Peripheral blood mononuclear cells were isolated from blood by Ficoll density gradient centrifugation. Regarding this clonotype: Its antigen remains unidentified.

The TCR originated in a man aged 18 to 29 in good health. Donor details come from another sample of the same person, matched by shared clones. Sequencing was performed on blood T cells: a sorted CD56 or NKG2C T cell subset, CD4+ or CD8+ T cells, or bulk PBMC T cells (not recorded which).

This receptor carries the CDR3 CASSYGSSSYEQYF. The receptor chain draws on TRBV6-2 or TRBV6-3 and TRBJ2-7. CDR1 and CDR2 are drawn from the germline V gene: MNHEY, SVGEGT. The CDR3 covers 14 residues, taking in both the cysteine and the phenylalanine. The DNA sequence is not available.